This entry features one T cell receptor (beta chain) sequence. Data came from immunoSEQ multiplex PCR; TCRdb stores just in-frame clones and leaves some out. The table includes around 480,000 clones, 75% to 90% detected once. The data belong to a study of blood T cell repertoires in COVID-19. Study as a whole: In each case, the material was cDNA or gDNA derived from T cells, B-cell-depleted T cells, or PBMCs.

From germline, CDR1 is SNHLY and CDR2 FYNNEI. V lost 0 bases to trimming and J lost 6 bases; unmatched junction nucleotides: 5. The CDR3 extends over 15 amino acids. Recruitment covered about two dozen US areas and drew participants whose ages spanned about 18 to 100 years. Donors were grouped by their self-reported clinical history. All recovered Cohort 3 donors got two negative PCRs, got clearance, or saw symptom resolution. This clonotype originated in a woman younger than 30 who had recovered from COVID-19. The rearrangement uses TRBV2 and TRBJ2-3, with 8 bases aligning to TRBD1. Sample: PBMCs or T cells enriched from blood (not recorded which). CDR3 bases: TGTGCCAGCAGTGAAGCGGGAACAGGGGGGGATACGCAGTATTTT. Residues: CASSEAGTGGDTQYF.